The present TCR beta chain was sequenced within a study of control samples from healthy donors and cancer patients. Clones were read by immunoSEQ multiplex PCR, and TCRdb kept only the in-frame ones, dropping some. The sample contains 90,000 or so clones, roughly 83% of which appear only once. The receptor comes from a man in his 70s with lung cancer. The source material was PBMCs.

The CDR3 DNA follows: TGCGCCAGCAGGCTTGGGCTAGCGGGGGGGTCCTCCCCCCCAGATACGCAGTATTTT. Protein sequence: CASRLGLAGGSSPPDTQYF. This chain joins TRBV5-1 and TRBJ2-3, with TRBD2 matching over 12 bases. The germline CDR1 and CDR2 sequences are SGHRS and YFSETQ. V gave up 5 bases and J gave up 4 bases; unmatched junction bases: 17. The CDR3 totals 19 residues.